Detailed here is one TCR beta chain. The antigen is undetermined. Time point of the sample: cycle 4 day 1 (C4D1), after more than 5 weeks of nivolumab. All trial patients relapsed after autologous stem cell transplantation. Each best response was a complete response, a partial response or progressive disease. This specimen comes from a study of PD-1 blockade in classical Hodgkin lymphoma. Study at large: It was nivolumab at 3 mg/kg, given intravenously every 2 weeks, that patients received.

Study-level results: Significantly greater TCR diversity emerged by C4D1 in CD4+ cells but not CD8+ cells. Reported findings placed baseline TCR diversity lower in newly diagnosed patients (compared with healthy donors).

The CDR3 sequence is 14 residues long. Trimming took 3 bases from V and 7 from J; bases not matched to a gene: 4. Germline assignment: CDR1 KGHSH and CDR2 LQKENI. Libraries were prepared by immunoSEQ multiplex PCR; TCRdb keeps only in-frame clonotypes and omits some of them. This sample yields 25,000 to 30,000 clones, of which over 75% are seen a single time; roughly 15% belongs to the top ten. The sample in question was peripheral blood mononuclear cells (PBMCs), obtained before the fourth cycle of nivolumab. V and J are TRBV18 and TRBJ2-1; 9 bases are a match to TRBD1. This clonotype originated in a human donor with classical Hodgkin lymphoma. The CDR3 DNA sequence: TGTGCCAGCTCACCGGGACAGGGTTGGAATGAGCAGTTCTTC. It yields the protein CASSPGQGWNEQFF.